This TCR beta chain was observed in a study of response to subunit inactivated influenza vaccine. V gave up 3 bases and J gave up 8 bases, with 14 bases separating them. The CDR3 sequence is 14 residues long. TCRdb re-called the RT-PCR reads through MiXCR, storing one row per CDR3 protein. Among 800,000 or so distinct CDR3 sequences, around 20% were seen once, and the ten largest hold roughly 10%. The gene calls are TRBV12-3 or TRBV12-4 and TRBJ2-1; the D gene could be TRBD1 or TRBD2 (5 bases each). The input for sequencing was PBMCs from blood, taken more than 4 days after vaccination. The TCR sequence derives from a man aged 50 to 60 who received an inactivated influenza vaccine. CDR3 nucleotides: TGTGCCAGCAGTTTCCGGGACGGGTGGGATGAGCAGTTCTTC. As protein: CASSFRDGWDEQFF.